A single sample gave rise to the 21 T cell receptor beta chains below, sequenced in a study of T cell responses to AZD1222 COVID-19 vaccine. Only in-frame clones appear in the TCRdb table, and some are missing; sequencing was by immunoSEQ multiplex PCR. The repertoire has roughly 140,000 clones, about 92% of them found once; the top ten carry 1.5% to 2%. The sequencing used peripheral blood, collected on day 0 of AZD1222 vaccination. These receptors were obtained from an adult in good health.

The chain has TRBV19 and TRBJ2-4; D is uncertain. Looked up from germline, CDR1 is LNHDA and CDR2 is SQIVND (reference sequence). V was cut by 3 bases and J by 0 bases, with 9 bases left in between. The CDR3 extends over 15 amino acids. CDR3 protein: CASSMVKLAKNIQYF. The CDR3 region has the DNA TGTGCCAGTAGTATGGTAAAGCTAGCCAAAAACATTCAGTACTTC. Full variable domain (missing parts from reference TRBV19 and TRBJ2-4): DGGITQSPKYLFRKEGQNVTLSCEQNLNHDAMYWYRQDPGQGLRLIYYSQIVNDFQKGDIAEGYSVSREKKESFPLTVTSAQKNPTAFYLCASSMVKLAKNIQYFGAGTRLSVL.

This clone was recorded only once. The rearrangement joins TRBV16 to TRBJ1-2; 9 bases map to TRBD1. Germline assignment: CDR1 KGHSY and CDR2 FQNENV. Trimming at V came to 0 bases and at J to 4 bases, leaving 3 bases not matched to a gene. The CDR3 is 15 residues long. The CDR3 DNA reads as TGTGCCAGCAGCCAATCGGGACAGGGCACCTATGGCTACACCTTC. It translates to CASSQSGQGTYGYTF.

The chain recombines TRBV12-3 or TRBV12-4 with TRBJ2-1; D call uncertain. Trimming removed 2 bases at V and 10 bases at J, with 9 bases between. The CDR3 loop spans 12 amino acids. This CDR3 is CASSLRVSEQFF. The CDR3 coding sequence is TGTGCCAGCAGTTTAAGGGTGAGCGAGCAGTTCTTC.

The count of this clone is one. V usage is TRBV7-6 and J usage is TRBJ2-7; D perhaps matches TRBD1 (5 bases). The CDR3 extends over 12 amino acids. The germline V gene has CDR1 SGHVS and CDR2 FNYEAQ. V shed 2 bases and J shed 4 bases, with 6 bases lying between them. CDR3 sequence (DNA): TGTGCCAGCAGCTTATCAGGGTACGAGCAGTACTTC. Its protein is CASSLSGYEQYF.

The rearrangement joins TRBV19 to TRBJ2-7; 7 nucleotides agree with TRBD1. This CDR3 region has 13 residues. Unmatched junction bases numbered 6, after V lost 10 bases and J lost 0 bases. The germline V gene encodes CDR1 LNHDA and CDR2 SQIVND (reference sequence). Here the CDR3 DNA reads TGTGCCACCAAGGGGACAGACTCCTACGAGCAGTACTTC. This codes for CATKGTDSYEQYF.

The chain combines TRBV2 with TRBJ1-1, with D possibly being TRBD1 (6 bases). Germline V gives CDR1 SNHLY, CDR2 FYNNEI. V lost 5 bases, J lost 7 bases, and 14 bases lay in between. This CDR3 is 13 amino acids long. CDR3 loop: CASSSSPDSEAFF. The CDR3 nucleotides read TGTGCCAGCAGTTCATCCCCGGACAGTGAAGCTTTCTTT.

In DNA form, the CDR3 reads TGTGCCAGCAGCTCTGTCAGGGGGTATGAGCAGTTCTTC. Amino acids: CASSSVRGYEQFF. J is TRBJ2-1 and V is TRBV5-6; 7 nucleotides match TRBD1. V lost 3 bases and J lost 8; bases outside the gene matches: 5. The germline V gene has CDR1 SGHDT and CDR2 YYEEEE. CDR3 length equals 13 residues.

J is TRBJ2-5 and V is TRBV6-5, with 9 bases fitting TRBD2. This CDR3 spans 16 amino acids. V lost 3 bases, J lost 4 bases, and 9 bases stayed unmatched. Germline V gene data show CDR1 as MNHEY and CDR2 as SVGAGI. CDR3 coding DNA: TGTGCCAGCAGTTATATGTTAGCGGGGGTTAGAGAGACCCAGTACTTC. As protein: CASSYMLAGVRETQYF.

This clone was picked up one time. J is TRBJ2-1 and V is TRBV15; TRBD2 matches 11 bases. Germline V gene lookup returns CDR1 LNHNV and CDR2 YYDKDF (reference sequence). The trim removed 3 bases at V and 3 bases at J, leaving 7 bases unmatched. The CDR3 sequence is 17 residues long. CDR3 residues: CATSSGTSGNFYNEQFF. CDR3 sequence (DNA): TGTGCCACCAGCAGCGGGACTAGCGGAAACTTCTACAATGAGCAGTTCTTC.

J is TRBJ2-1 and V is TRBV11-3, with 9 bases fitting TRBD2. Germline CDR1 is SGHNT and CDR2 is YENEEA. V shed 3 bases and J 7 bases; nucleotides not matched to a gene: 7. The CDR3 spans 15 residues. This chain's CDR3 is CASSFGGRAGNEQFF. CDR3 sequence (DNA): TGTGCCAGCAGCTTCGGCGGGAGGGCCGGAAATGAGCAGTTCTTC.

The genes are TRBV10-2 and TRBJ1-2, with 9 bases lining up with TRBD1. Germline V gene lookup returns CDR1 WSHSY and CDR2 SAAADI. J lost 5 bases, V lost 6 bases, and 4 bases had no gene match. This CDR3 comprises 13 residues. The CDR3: CASRAGTGYGYTF. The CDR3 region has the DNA TGCGCCAGCAGGGCTGGGACAGGGTATGGCTACACCTTC.

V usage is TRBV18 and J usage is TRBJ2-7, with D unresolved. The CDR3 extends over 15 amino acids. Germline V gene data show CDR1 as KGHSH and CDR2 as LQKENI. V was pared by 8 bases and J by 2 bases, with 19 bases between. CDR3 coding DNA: TGTGCCAGCGTCGGGCTTAGGCAGGCCCCCTACGAGCAGTACTTC. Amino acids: CASVGLRQAPYEQYF. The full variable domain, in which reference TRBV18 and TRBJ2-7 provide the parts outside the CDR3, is NAGVMQNPRHLVRRRGQEARLRCSPMKGHSHVYWYRQLPEEGLKFMVYLQKENIIDESGMPKERFSAEFPKEGPSILRIQQVVRGDSAAYFCASVGLRQAPYEQYFGPGTRLTVT.

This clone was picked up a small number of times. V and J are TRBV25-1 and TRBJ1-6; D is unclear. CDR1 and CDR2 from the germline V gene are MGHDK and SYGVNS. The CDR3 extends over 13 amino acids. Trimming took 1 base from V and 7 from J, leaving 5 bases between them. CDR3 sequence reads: CASSEWENSPLHF. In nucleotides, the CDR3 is TGTGCCAGCAGTGAATGGGAAAATTCACCCCTCCACTTT.

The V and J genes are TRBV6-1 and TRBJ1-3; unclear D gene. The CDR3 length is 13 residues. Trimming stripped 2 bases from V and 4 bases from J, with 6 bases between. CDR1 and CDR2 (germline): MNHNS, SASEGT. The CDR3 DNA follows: TGTGCCAGCAGTGAAAGGGTCGGAAACACCATATATTTT. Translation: CASSERVGNTIYF.

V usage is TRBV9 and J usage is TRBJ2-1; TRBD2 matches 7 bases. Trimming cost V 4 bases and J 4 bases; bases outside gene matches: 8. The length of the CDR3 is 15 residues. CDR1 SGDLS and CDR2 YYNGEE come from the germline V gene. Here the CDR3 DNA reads TGTGCCAGCAGCCCAGCTAGCGGAACTTACAATGAGCAGTTCTTC. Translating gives CASSPASGTYNEQFF.

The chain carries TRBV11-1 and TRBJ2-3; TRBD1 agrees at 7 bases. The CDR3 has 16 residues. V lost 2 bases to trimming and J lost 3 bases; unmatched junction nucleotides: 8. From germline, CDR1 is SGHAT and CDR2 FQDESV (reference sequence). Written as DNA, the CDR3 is TGTGCCAGCAGCTTAACCGGGACAGTACCAACAGATACGCAGTATTTT. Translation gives CASSLTGTVPTDTQYF.

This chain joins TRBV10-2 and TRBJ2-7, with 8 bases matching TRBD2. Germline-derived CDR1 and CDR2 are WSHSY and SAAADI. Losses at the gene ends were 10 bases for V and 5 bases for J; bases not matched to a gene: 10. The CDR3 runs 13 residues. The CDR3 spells CATGTRRENEQYF. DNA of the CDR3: TGCGCCACCGGGACTAGGCGTGAAAACGAGCAGTACTTC.

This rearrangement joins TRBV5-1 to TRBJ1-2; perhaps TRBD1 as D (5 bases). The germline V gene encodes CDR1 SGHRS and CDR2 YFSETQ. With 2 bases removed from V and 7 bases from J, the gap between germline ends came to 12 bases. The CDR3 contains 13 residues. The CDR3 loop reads CASSFLDSGGYTF. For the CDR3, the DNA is TGCGCCAGCAGCTTTCTCGACAGCGGTGGCTACACCTTC.

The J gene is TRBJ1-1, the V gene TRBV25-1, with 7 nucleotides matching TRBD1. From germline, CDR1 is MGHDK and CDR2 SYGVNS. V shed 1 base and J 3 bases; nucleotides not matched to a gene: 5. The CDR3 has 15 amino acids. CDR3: CASSESRQGDTEAFF. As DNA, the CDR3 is TGTGCCAGCAGTGAATCAAGACAGGGAGACACTGAAGCTTTCTTT.

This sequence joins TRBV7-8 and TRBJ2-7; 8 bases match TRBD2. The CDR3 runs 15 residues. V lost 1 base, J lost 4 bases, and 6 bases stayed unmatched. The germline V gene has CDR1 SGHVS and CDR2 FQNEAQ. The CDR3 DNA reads TGTGCCAGCAGCTTAGAAGCGGGAGACCTTTACGAGCAGTACTTC. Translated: CASSLEAGDLYEQYF. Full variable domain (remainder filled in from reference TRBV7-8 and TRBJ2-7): GAGVSQSPRYKVAKRGQDVALRCDPISGHVSLFWYQQALGQGPEFLTYFQNEAQLDKSGLPSDRFFAERPEGSVSTLKIQRTQQEDSAVYLCASSLEAGDLYEQYFGPGTRLTVT.

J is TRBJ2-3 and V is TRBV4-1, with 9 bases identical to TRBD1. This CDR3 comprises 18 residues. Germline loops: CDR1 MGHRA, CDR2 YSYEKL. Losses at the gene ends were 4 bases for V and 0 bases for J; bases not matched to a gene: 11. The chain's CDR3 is CASSRDGTGIRSTDTQYF. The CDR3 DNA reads TGCGCCAGCAGCCGCGACGGGACAGGGATTCGGAGCACAGATACGCAGTATTTT.